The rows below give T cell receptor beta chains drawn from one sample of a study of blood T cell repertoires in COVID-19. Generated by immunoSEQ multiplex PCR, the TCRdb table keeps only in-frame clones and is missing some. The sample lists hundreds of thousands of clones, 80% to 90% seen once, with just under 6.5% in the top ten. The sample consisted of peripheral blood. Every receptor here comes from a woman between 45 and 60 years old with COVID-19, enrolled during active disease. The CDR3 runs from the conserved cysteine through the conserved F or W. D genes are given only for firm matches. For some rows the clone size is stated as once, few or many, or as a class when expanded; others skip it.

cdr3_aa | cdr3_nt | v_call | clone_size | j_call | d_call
CSVKSGTYSYEQYF | TGCAGCGTTAAGAGCGGGACTTACTCCTACGAGCAGTACTTC | TRBV29-1 | . | TRBJ2-7 | TRBD2
CASSLAGLVYNEQFF | TGTGCCAGCAGCTTAGCGGGACTGGTATACAATGAGCAGTTCTTC | TRBV7-6 | . | TRBJ2-1 | .
CASSKRGQVNYEQYF | TGTGCCAGCAGCAAAAGAGGACAGGTCAACTACGAGCAGTACTTC | TRBV7-2 | few | TRBJ2-7 | TRBD1
CASERTSGGYPLSLHNEQFF | TGTGCCAGCGAGCGAACTAGCGGGGGTTACCCCCTATCCCTCCACAATGAGCAGTTCTTC | TRBV27 | . | TRBJ2-1 | TRBD2
CASSNGTGKDIQYF | TGCGCCAGCAGCAATGGGACAGGGAAGGACATTCAGTACTTC | TRBV5-1 | . | TRBJ2-4 | TRBD1
CSASPTTANYGYTF | TGCAGTGCTAGTCCAACGACTGCGAACTATGGCTACACCTTC | TRBV20-1 | . | TRBJ1-2 | .
CASSLQETQYF | TGCGCCAGCAGCCTTCAAGAGACCCAGTACTTC | TRBV5-1 | . | TRBJ2-5 | .
CASSSLGLAGISDTQYF | TGTGCCAGCAGTTCCCTAGGACTAGCGGGAATCTCAGATACGCAGTATTTT | TRBV28 | . | TRBJ2-3 | TRBD2
CAWNPGVTIRVGTEAFF | TGTGCCTGGAACCCCGGGGTGACCATCAGAGTAGGCACTGAAGCTTTCTTT | TRBV30 | . | TRBJ1-1 | .
CASSPQPYGAAGNTIYF | TGTGCCAGCTCACCGCAACCCTACGGAGCCGCTGGAAACACCATATATTTT | TRBV18 | . | TRBJ1-3 | .
CASSYTTGGNEQFF | TGTGCCAGCAGTTACACGACAGGGGGCAATGAGCAGTTCTTC | TRBV6-5 | . | TRBJ2-1 | TRBD1